These T cell receptor beta chains were read from a single sample in a study of blood T cell repertoires in COVID-19. Libraries were prepared by immunoSEQ multiplex PCR; TCRdb keeps only in-frame clonotypes and omits some of them. The table lists 250,000 to 350,000 clones, 75% to 90% of them singletons. Sequenced input: peripheral blood. All receptors derive from a woman in her 70s with COVID-19, enrolled during active disease. Both conserved end residues are part of each CDR3. The D gene is left open where the match is weak. The size of a clone is reported for some rows only, either as once, few or many, or as a class for expanded clones.

>.|TRBV7-9|TRBD1|TRBJ1-2
CASSSQGALSGGYTF
TGTGCCAGCAGCTCACAGGGGGCCCTGTCTGGTGGCTACACCTTC
>.|TRBV5-1|.|TRBJ1-1
CASSFTNSMNTEAFF
TGCGCCAGCAGCTTTACAAACAGCATGAACACTGAAGCTTTCTTT
>.|TRBV28|.|TRBJ1-6
CASSHGSPLHF
TGTGCCAGCAGTCATGGCTCACCCCTCCACTTT
>.|TRBV7-2|.|TRBJ1-5
CASSSRTNSQPQHF
TGTGCCAGCAGCTCCAGAACCAATAGCCAGCCCCAGCATTTT
>.|TRBV2|TRBD1|TRBJ2-6
CASSTGTGGAGANVLTF
TGTGCCAGCAGCACCGGGACAGGGGGCGCTGGGGCCAACGTCCTGACTTTC
>.|TRBV7-9|.|TRBJ1-1
CASSLDSYMNTEAFF
TGTGCCAGCAGCTTAGATAGTTATATGAACACTGAAGCTTTCTTT
>few|TRBV24-1|.|TRBJ1-2
CATSDRSTGTLYGYTF
TGTGCCACCAGTGATCGCTCCACAGGAACCCTCTATGGCTACACCTTC
>.|TRBV7-2|.|TRBJ2-1
CASSLVERNEQFF
TGTGCCAGCAGCTTAGTGGAGCGGAATGAGCAGTTCTTC
>once|TRBV4-1|TRBD1|TRBJ1-1
CASSQEVRGLNTEAFF
TGCGCCAGCAGCCAAGAGGTTAGGGGGCTGAACACTGAAGCTTTCTTT
>.|TRBV29-1|TRBD2|TRBJ2-2
CSVAAGGGTGELFF
TGCAGCGTTGCAGCGGGGGGAGGCACCGGGGAGCTGTTTTTT
>few|TRBV28|TRBD2|TRBJ2-1
CASSLGLAGGSSYNEQFF
TGTGCCAGCAGTTTGGGACTAGCGGGGGGGAGCTCCTACAATGAGCAGTTCTTC
>.|TRBV5-1|TRBD1|TRBJ2-2
CASSPTAQGASGELFF
TGCGCCAGCAGCCCCACTGCCCAGGGGGCATCCGGGGAGCTGTTTTTT
>.|TRBV15|.|TRBJ1-4
CATSGASTGNEKLFF
TGTGCCACCAGCGGAGCTAGTACGGGTAATGAAAAACTGTTTTTT
>.|TRBV28|.|TRBJ1-5
CASSSPRTSSNQPQHF
TGTGCCAGCAGTTCCCCGAGGACATCTAGCAATCAGCCCCAGCATTTT
>few|TRBV2|.|TRBJ1-1
CASSEATGTEAFF
TGTGCCAGCAGTGAAGCTACGGGCACTGAAGCTTTCTTT
>.|TRBV11-2|TRBD2|TRBJ2-1
CASSFHLPGLAGGNNEQFF
TGTGCCAGCAGCTTCCACCTCCCGGGACTAGCGGGGGGGAACAATGAGCAGTTCTTC
>.|TRBV10-3|.|TRBJ1-1
CAISEGKGRLIDEAFF
TGTGCCATCAGTGAAGGAAAGGGGCGACTGATTGATGAAGCTTTCTTT
>.|TRBV5-1|.|TRBJ2-3
CASSTGSDTQYF
TGCGCCAGCAGCACAGGGTCAGATACGCAGTATTTT
>.|TRBV3-1/TRBV3-2|.|TRBJ1-5
CASSQVGQPQHF
TGTGCCAGCAGCCAAGTCGGGCAGCCCCAGCATTTT
>.|TRBV28|TRBD1|TRBJ1-3
CASSLADRGVFGNTIYF
TGTGCCAGCAGTTTGGCCGACAGGGGAGTGTTTGGAAACACCATATATTTT
>.|TRBV4-2|.|TRBJ2-3
CASSQEFLRTDTQYF
TGTGCCAGCAGCCAAGAGTTCCTTCGCACAGATACGCAGTATTTT
>.|TRBV15|.|TRBJ2-5
CATEQRGVPRGGTAETQYF
TGTGCCACCGAGCAACGAGGGGTTCCTAGGGGGGGCACCGCAGAGACCCAGTACTTC
>.|TRBV24-1|TRBD2|TRBJ2-1
CATSDPPGHTGASGGWNEQFF
TGTGCCACCAGTGACCCGCCGGGACATACTGGGGCTAGCGGGGGTTGGAATGAGCAGTTCTTC
>.|TRBV2|TRBD1|TRBJ1-1
CASMGQGGGTEAFF
TGTGCCAGCATGGGACAGGGGGGTGGCACTGAAGCTTTCTTT
>.|TRBV10-3|TRBD1|TRBJ1-1
CAITTGQGVTEAFF
TGTGCCATCACCACCGGACAGGGGGTGACTGAAGCTTTCTTT
>.|TRBV7-3|.|TRBJ2-7
CASSFSSYEQYF
TGTGCCAGCAGCTTTAGCTCCTACGAGCAGTACTTC
>.|TRBV5-1|TRBD1|TRBJ2-7
CASSLGTGERYF
TGCGCCAGCAGCTTGGGGACAGGGGAGAGGTACTTC
>once|TRBV7-8|TRBD2|TRBJ2-5
CASSQLAGGPRETQYF
TGTGCCAGCAGCCAACTAGCGGGGGGGCCCCGAGAGACCCAGTACTTC
>.|TRBV7-3|TRBD1|TRBJ2-1
CASSLYLGTGNEQFF
TGTGCCAGCAGCTTATACCTAGGGACAGGCAATGAGCAGTTCTTC
>few|TRBV2|TRBD2|TRBJ2-1
CASTNSGGGRNEQFF
TGTGCCAGTACGAATAGCGGGGGAGGTAGGAATGAGCAGTTCTTC
>.|TRBV27|.|TRBJ2-3
CASSYLGGRSTDTQYF
TGTGCCAGCAGTTACCTCGGGGGAAGAAGCACAGATACGCAGTATTTT
>.|TRBV20-1|.|TRBJ1-2
CSASGGGRTGGYGYTF
TGCAGTGCTAGTGGGGGCGGGCGGACGGGAGGCTATGGCTACACCTTC
>.|TRBV9|.|TRBJ2-1
CASSVGTSLQFF
TGTGCCAGCAGCGTAGGAACTAGCTTACAGTTCTTC
>.|TRBV6-5|.|TRBJ1-4
CASSPGATTNEKLFF
TGTGCCAGCAGTCCAGGGGCGACAACTAATGAAAAACTGTTTTTT
>once|TRBV5-1|TRBD1|TRBJ1-4
CASSPTGDRNEKLFF
TGCGCCAGCAGCCCTACAGGGGACAGGAATGAAAAACTGTTTTTT
>.|TRBV19|.|TRBJ1-5
CASKWGGEPNQPQHF
TGTGCCAGTAAATGGGGGGGAGAGCCTAATCAGCCCCAGCATTTT
>.|TRBV14|.|TRBJ2-5
CASSQLGQNLETQYF
TGTGCCAGCAGCCAACTGGGACAAAATTTGGAGACCCAGTACTTC
>.|TRBV25-1|TRBD2|TRBJ2-1
CASSDRSGGDNEQFF
TGTGCCAGCAGTGATCGTAGCGGGGGGGACAATGAGCAGTTCTTC
>.|TRBV5-1|TRBD2|TRBJ2-7
CASSLLMYREGFSYEQYF
TGCGCCAGCAGCTTGTTAATGTATAGGGAGGGATTCTCCTACGAGCAGTACTTC
>.|TRBV2|TRBD2|TRBJ2-3
CASSRTSGGYTQYF
TGTGCCAGCAGTCGAACTAGCGGGGGCTATACGCAGTATTTT
>.|TRBV6-2/TRBV6-3|.|TRBJ1-1
CASSLGDKTEAFF
TGTGCCAGCAGTCTGGGGGACAAGACTGAAGCTTTCTTT
>.|TRBV5-1|.|TRBJ2-1
CASSPRTEPNEQFF
TGCGCCAGCAGCCCGAGGACAGAGCCGAATGAGCAGTTCTTC
>.|TRBV9|.|TRBJ1-2
CASSVRGTADGYTF
TGTGCCAGCAGCGTAAGGGGTACAGCCGATGGCTACACCTTC
>.|TRBV11-2|.|TRBJ1-1
CASSSTGREGNTEAFF
TGTGCCAGCAGCTCCACCGGCAGGGAGGGGAACACTGAAGCTTTCTTT
>once|TRBV24-1|TRBD1|TRBJ1-5
CATSDPPGQQSNQPQHF
TGTGCCACCAGTGATCCCCCGGGACAGCAAAGCAATCAGCCCCAGCATTTT
>few|TRBV5-4|.|TRBJ1-6
CASSLGQMSPLHF
TGTGCCAGCAGCCTAGGACAGATGTCACCCCTCCACTTT
>.|TRBV5-6|.|TRBJ1-1
CASSFGAGGIVEAFF
TGTGCCAGCAGCTTCGGCGCGGGAGGGATAGTTGAAGCTTTCTTT
>.|TRBV12-2|.|TRBJ1-2
CASRRGASEGYTF
TGTGCAAGTCGCCGCGGAGCATCGGAAGGCTACACCTTC
>.|TRBV6-5|TRBD1|TRBJ1-5
CASSPGGAYQPQHF
TGTGCCAGCAGCCCAGGGGGCGCGTATCAGCCCCAGCATTTT
>.|TRBV12-3/TRBV12-4|.|TRBJ1-1
CASNPGGATEAFF
TGTGCCAGCAACCCGGGGGGCGCGACTGAAGCTTTCTTT
>.|TRBV19|.|TRBJ2-3
CASSTGARTDTQYF
TGTGCCAGTAGTACAGGGGCCCGCACAGATACGCAGTATTTT